Below, 14 T cell receptor beta chains from the same sample are listed, as sequenced in a study of Ad26.COV2.S vaccination and SARS-CoV-2 variants. Sequencing was performed with immunoSEQ multiplex PCR; in TCRdb, only in-frame clones are kept and a portion is missing. The repertoire holds around 250,000 clones, with around 88% as singletons. As to treatment: around 19 received Ad26.COV2.S at low or high dose, single or two shots; five or six received placebo; per-sample allocation not given. The samples were gathered on day 63 after the first injection of vaccine or placebo. Specimen: peripheral blood, collected in a trial of Ad26.COV2.S vaccine versus placebo. Every receptor here comes from a person between 18 and 65 years old who received the Ad26.COV2.S COVID-19 vaccine or a placebo.

The chain carries TRBV18 and TRBJ1-2; 8 positions agree with TRBD1. The V gene end was trimmed by 3 bases and the J gene end by 3 bases; junction bases not matched to a gene: 6. CDR3 length: 15 residues. Germline V gene data show CDR1 as KGHSH and CDR2 as LQKENI. CDR3 in amino acids: CASSPPGQAYYGYTF. Here the CDR3 DNA reads TGTGCCAGCTCACCTCCGGGACAGGCATACTATGGCTACACCTTC.

The rearrangement joins TRBV27 to TRBJ2-7; D remains ambiguous. CDR3 length: 13 residues. Germline loops: CDR1 MNHEY, CDR2 SMNVEV (reference sequence). V was clipped by 4 bases and J by 8 bases, with 15 bases between them. CDR3 sequence (DNA): TGTGCCAGCAGTTACAAGACTGGCCAGAAGCAGTACGTC. Translating gives CASSYKTGQKQYV.

V and J are TRBV15 and TRBJ2-1; D is perhaps TRBD2 (6 bases). The CDR3 loop spans 15 amino acids. V was trimmed by 1 base and J by 8 bases, leaving 15 bases between them. Germline assignment: CDR1 LNHNV and CDR2 YYDKDF (reference sequence). Written as DNA, the CDR3 is TGTGCCACCAGCAGAGTGGCTCAAAAGCGGGATGAGCAGTTCTTC. Protein: CATSRVAQKRDEQFF.

The genes are TRBV7-9 and TRBJ2-3, with 15 bases lining up with TRBD2. The trim removed 5 bases at V and 6 bases at J, leaving 6 bases unmatched. The CDR3 has 16 residues. Germline lookup yields CDR1 SEHNR and CDR2 FQNEAQ (reference sequence). Here the CDR3 DNA reads TGTGCCAGCAGCCGTGGACTAGCGGGAGGGCCTGATACGCAGTATTTT. Translating it yields CASSRGLAGGPDTQYF.

This clone showed up just once. The CDR3 sequence is CASSFRQGQSEKLFF. In DNA, the CDR3 is TGCGCCAGCAGCTTTAGACAGGGGCAGAGTGAAAAACTGTTTTTT. J is TRBJ1-4 and V is TRBV5-1; 8 bases are shared with TRBD1. With 2 bases clipped from V and 7 bases from J, the junction kept 7 bases outside the gene matches. CDR1 and CDR2 (germline): SGHRS, YFSETQ. The CDR3 is made up of 15 amino acids. Complete variable domain (other parts from reference TRBV5-1 and TRBJ1-4): KAGVTQTPRYLIKTRGQQVTLSCSPISGHRSVSWYQQTPGQGLQFLFEYFSETQRNKGNFPGRFSGRQFSNSRSEMNVSTLELGDSALYLCASSFRQGQSEKLFFGSGTQLSVL.

The chain combines TRBV27 with TRBJ2-2, with 14 bases matching TRBD2. Germline V gives CDR1 MNHEY, CDR2 SMNVEV (reference sequence). The trim removed 4 bases at V and 5 bases at J, leaving 9 bases unmatched. CDR3 size: 18 residues. DNA of the CDR3: TGTGCCAGCAGTTCTCCCCCGACTAGCGGGAGGGGAACCGGGGAGCTGTTTTTT. Protein sequence: CASSSPPTSGRGTGELFF.

The chain carries TRBV18 and TRBJ1-2, with D possibly matching TRBD1 (5 bases). The CDR3 loop spans 16 amino acids. Germline lookup yields CDR1 KGHSH and CDR2 LQKENI. Trimming pared 3 bases from V and 3 bases from J, leaving 17 bases between. As DNA, the CDR3 is TGTGCCAGCTCACCCTCTGGGGCCTCGACGGACTATGGCTACACCTTC. Residues: CASSPSGASTDYGYTF.

CDR3 in amino acids: CASSLGTGNTEAFF. The DNA for the CDR3 is TGCGCCAGCAGCCTCGGGACAGGGAACACTGAAGCTTTCTTT. This rearrangement joins TRBV4-3 to TRBJ1-1; TRBD1 agrees at 8 bases. CDR1 and CDR2 (germline): LGHNA, YSLEER. The V segment lost 4 bases and the J segment 1 base; nucleotides outside the gene matches: 2. The CDR3 runs 14 residues.

The rearrangement uses TRBV5-1 and TRBJ2-7; 8 bases agree with TRBD2. This CDR3 contains 14 residues. In germline, CDR1 is SGHRS, CDR2 YFSETQ. V shed 3 bases, J shed 0 bases, and the junction held 2 bases outside the gene matches. CDR3 amino acids: CASSSLAASYEQYF. The DNA for the CDR3 is TGCGCCAGCAGCTCACTAGCGGCCTCCTACGAGCAGTACTTC.

The chain employs TRBV30 and TRBJ1-2; D ambiguous. CDR3 length equals 12 residues. With 7 bases removed from V and 8 bases from J, the gap between germline ends came to 17 bases. The germline V gene encodes CDR1 GTSNPN and CDR2 SVGIG (reference sequence). CDR3 amino acids: CAFRRAVDGYTF. The CDR3, as DNA: TGTGCCTTTCGTCGGGCCGTGGACGGCTACACCTTC.

V usage is TRBV7-2 and J usage is TRBJ1-1; a possible D gene is TRBD1 (5 bases). There are 12 residues in the CDR3. Trimming took 2 bases from V and 6 from J, leaving 7 bases between them. CDR1 and CDR2 from the germline V gene are SGHTA and FQGNSA. The CDR3: CASSLSGPEAFF. The DNA for the CDR3 is TGTGCCAGCAGCTTATCAGGGCCTGAAGCTTTCTTT.

V is TRBV7-3 and J is TRBJ2-2, with 10 positions matching TRBD1. The V gene's germline CDR1 is SGHTA and CDR2 FQGTGA. V gave up 3 bases and J gave up 1 base; unmatched junction bases: 2. The CDR3 is 16 amino acids. CDR3 sequence (DNA): TGTGCCAGCAGCTTCCGGGACAGGGGGAACACCGGGGAGCTGTTTTTT. The encoded protein is CASSFRDRGNTGELFF. The full variable domain, its missing parts supplied by reference TRBV7-3 and TRBJ2-2, is GAGVSQTPSNKVTEKGKYVELRCDPISGHTALYWYRQSLGQGPEFLIYFQGTGAADDSGLPNDRFFAVRPEGSVSTLKIQRTERGDSAVYLCASSFRDRGNTGELFFGEGSRLTVL.

CDR3 coding DNA: TGTGCCAGTAGTGTCCCGACAGGGAACACTGAAGCTTTCTTT. Encoded protein: CASSVPTGNTEAFF. The chain joins TRBV19 to TRBJ1-1; a weak D match, TRBD1 (6 bases). V dropped 5 bases and J dropped 1 base, with 11 bases sitting between them. Germline assignment: CDR1 LNHDA and CDR2 SQIVND (reference sequence). This CDR3 comprises 14 residues.

The chain links TRBV7-8 to TRBJ2-7; TRBD1 might be the D (6 bases). Trimming cost V 0 bases and J 10 bases, with 13 bases left between them. Germline-derived CDR1 and CDR2 are SGHVS and FQNEAQ. This CDR3 contains 13 residues. CDR3 nucleotide sequence: TGTGCCAGCAGCTTAGCTAAGCAGGGACACCAGTACGTC. Protein: CASSLAKQGHQYV.